The T cell receptor (beta chain) described here comes from a study of tumor and adjacent non-tumor tissue in lung cancer. Turning to the study itself: Each sample yielded a few million productive TCRbeta reads on average. The study, taken as a whole, reports: Top 100 clones took a larger repertoire share in normal lung.

For this clonotype: Its specificity is not known.

The library came from three nested PCR rounds adapted from ARM-PCR protocols. TCRdb fed the multiplex PCR reads into MiXCR, producing one record per CDR3 protein. The table has 90,000 to 100,000 distinct CDR3 sequences, less than 85% seen once. CDR3 size: 15 residues. Germline lookup yields CDR1 SGHDT and CDR2 YYEEEE. The germline V and J ends were trimmed by 6 bases and 3 bases, with 17 bases remaining between them. The template was RNA from unsorted bulk tissue. The normal lung tissue was taken more than 3 cm from the tumor edge. Sequenced material: distant non-tumor lung tissue. The chain recombines TRBV5-6 with TRBJ2-3; D may match TRBD1 or TRBD2 (5 bases each). The source of this sequence is a man between 60 and 75 years old with small cell lung cancer. The CDR3, as DNA: TGTGCCAGCAACCTGGGACGGAGGAATACAGATACGCAGTATTTT. This codes for CASNLGRRNTDTQYF.